The rows below give T cell receptor beta chains drawn from one sample of a study of cytomegalovirus exposure and HLA in healthy donors. Clones were sequenced by immunoSEQ multiplex PCR, and TCRdb holds only the in-frame ones, with some missing. The sample holds more than 150,000 clones, more than 75% seen once. Sequencing was done on a sample of PBMCs. The source of these receptors is a man in his forties or fifties in good health and CMV-seronegative. CDR3s include the opening cysteine and the closing phenylalanine or tryptophan. A D gene is named only where the DNA matches it firmly. Clone sizes are given selectively: once, few, many, or a class where the clone is expanded.

CDR3aa,CDR3nt,d_gene,abundance,len,v_gene,j_gene
CASTQTGGYGYTF,TGTGCCAGCACCCAGACAGGGGGTTATGGCTACACCTTC,TRBD1,.,13,TRBV2,TRBJ1-2
CASSLRQGGNWNIQYF,TGTGCCAGCTCACTGAGACAGGGCGGTAATTGGAACATTCAGTACTTC,TRBD1,.,16,TRBV18,TRBJ2-4
CSAEVSGAGEKLFF,TGCAGCGCTGAAGTGTCGGGTGCGGGTGAAAAACTGTTTTTT,.,few,14,TRBV29-1,TRBJ1-4
CASGPGGEQFF,TGTGCCAGCGGACCGGGGGGTGAGCAGTTCTTC,TRBD2,.,11,TRBV27,TRBJ2-1
CASSPPAYEQYF,TGTGCCAGCAGCCCACCAGCCTACGAGCAGTACTTC,.,.,12,TRBV7-9,TRBJ2-7
CAWTSQGARGANVLTF,TGTGCCTGGACATCACAGGGGGCTCGTGGGGCCAACGTCCTGACTTTC,TRBD1,.,16,TRBV30,TRBJ2-6
CASSVISGDTQYF,TGTGCCAGCAGTGTCATTTCGGGAGATACGCAGTATTTT,.,.,13,TRBV28,TRBJ2-3
CASSGGQGYSPLHF,TGTGCCAGCAGCGGAGGACAGGGTTATTCACCCCTCCACTTT,TRBD1,.,14,TRBV9,TRBJ1-6
CAWTGTGTSGALGQYF,TGTGCCTGGACTGGCACCGGGACTAGCGGGGCACTGGGGCAGTACTTC,TRBD2,.,16,TRBV30,TRBJ2-7
CASSQDWDGGAFSYNEQFF,TGCGCCAGCAGCCAAGATTGGGACGGGGGGGCATTCTCCTACAATGAGCAGTTCTTC,TRBD2,once,19,TRBV4-3,TRBJ2-1
CAWSVEAYYGYTF,TGTGCCTGGAGTGTAGAGGCTTACTATGGCTACACCTTC,.,.,13,TRBV30,TRBJ1-2